This is a list of T cell receptor beta chains from one sample in a study of blood T cells in healthy people across ages. TCRdb independently ran MiXCR on the 5' RACE reads; one entry per CDR3 protein. This table has about 1.4 million distinct CDR3 sequences, 45% to 70% appearing once. Sequencing input: blood. The receptors stem from a man between 18 and 35 years old in good health. Both conserved end residues are part of each CDR3. A D gene is named only where the DNA matches it firmly. A row's size may be missing; if present it is once, few, many or a size class.

-,TRBV6-5,-,TRBJ2-3,TGTGCCAGCAGTCCCCTCGACCGGTCCCGCACAGATACGCAGTATTTT,CASSPLDRSRTDTQYF
-,TRBV3-1,-,TRBJ2-7,TGTGCCAGCAGCCACCTAGACCAGGGGAGTGAGCAGTACTTC,CASSHLDQGSEQYF
few,TRBV28,-,TRBJ1-4,TGTGCCAGCAGTCCGAGGGTCGAAAAACTGTTTTTT,CASSPRVEKLFF
-,TRBV3-1,-,TRBJ2-1,TGTGCCAGCAGCCCTTACAAGGGTGCTCTGTATGAGCAGTTCTTC,CASSPYKGALYEQFF
few,TRBV4-1,TRBD1,TRBJ2-7,TGCGCCAGCAGCCAAGGAGCCCACAGGGGCCCCAACTACGAGCAGTACTTC,CASSQGAHRGPNYEQYF
-,TRBV6-6,-,TRBJ2-3,TGTGCCAGCAGTGTTGGGGCCCGAGATACGCAGTATTTT,CASSVGARDTQYF
-,TRBV7-9,-,TRBJ1-3,TGTGCCAGCAGCTTAGGCTCCGACGGAAACACCATATATTTT,CASSLGSDGNTIYF
-,TRBV5-1,TRBD2,TRBJ2-7,TGCGCCAGCAGCTATGATAGCGGGGGTTACGAGCAGTACTTC,CASSYDSGGYEQYF
few,TRBV10-2,-,TRBJ2-4,TGCGCCAGCAGTGGCTTACGATACATTCAGTACTTC,CASSGLRYIQYF
few,TRBV20-1,-,TRBJ2-5,TGCAGTCCTTCACAAGAGACCCAGTACTTC,CSPSQETQYF
-,TRBV20-1,TRBD2,TRBJ2-7,TGCAGTGCCCGTATTAGCGGGGGGGCCGGAGAGCAGTACTTC,CSARISGGAGEQYF
once,TRBV20-1,TRBD2,TRBJ2-3,TGCAGTGCTCACCCCGGGACTAGCGGGGGGAGCACAGATACGCAGTATTTT,CSAHPGTSGGSTDTQYF
-,TRBV20-1,-,TRBJ2-7,TGCAGTGCCCTAGACGCTAGCCGGGCGGGCGAGCAGTACTTC,CSALDASRAGEQYF
few,TRBV20-1,-,TRBJ2-1,TGCAGTGCTAGAGATCAGAGTTACAATGAGCAGTTCTTC,CSARDQSYNEQFF
few,TRBV18,-,TRBJ1-4,TGTGCCAGCTCACCAGCAGCCTGGCCTGAAAAACTGTTTTTT,CASSPAAWPEKLFF
-,TRBV5-8,TRBD1,TRBJ2-6,TGTGCCAGCAACTCCGGACAGGGATTCTCTGGGGCCAACGTCCTGACTTTC,CASNSGQGFSGANVLTF
once,TRBV5-5,-,TRBJ1-2,TGTGCCAGCAGCCAACCGACAGAGGGGGTATATGGCTACACCTTC,CASSQPTEGVYGYTF
-,TRBV10-3,-,TRBJ2-2,TGTGCCATCATGGAACGGAACACCGGGGAGCTGTTTTTT,CAIMERNTGELFF
-,TRBV20-1,TRBD2,TRBJ2-3,TGCAGTGCTAGAGGAACTAGCGGGGGTCGTGATACGCAGTATTTT,CSARGTSGGRDTQYF
-,TRBV7-9,TRBD2,TRBJ2-1,TGTGCCAGCAGCATCGGGGAGGGTGAGCAGTTCTTC,CASSIGEGEQFF
-,TRBV5-8,-,TRBJ2-7,TGTGCCAGCCGCAGCATCAGTCTAGGATCCCACGAGCAGTACTTC,CASRSISLGSHEQYF
-,TRBV2,-,TRBJ1-3,TGTGCCAGGAAACAGGTCTCTGGAAACACCATATATTTT,CARKQVSGNTIYF